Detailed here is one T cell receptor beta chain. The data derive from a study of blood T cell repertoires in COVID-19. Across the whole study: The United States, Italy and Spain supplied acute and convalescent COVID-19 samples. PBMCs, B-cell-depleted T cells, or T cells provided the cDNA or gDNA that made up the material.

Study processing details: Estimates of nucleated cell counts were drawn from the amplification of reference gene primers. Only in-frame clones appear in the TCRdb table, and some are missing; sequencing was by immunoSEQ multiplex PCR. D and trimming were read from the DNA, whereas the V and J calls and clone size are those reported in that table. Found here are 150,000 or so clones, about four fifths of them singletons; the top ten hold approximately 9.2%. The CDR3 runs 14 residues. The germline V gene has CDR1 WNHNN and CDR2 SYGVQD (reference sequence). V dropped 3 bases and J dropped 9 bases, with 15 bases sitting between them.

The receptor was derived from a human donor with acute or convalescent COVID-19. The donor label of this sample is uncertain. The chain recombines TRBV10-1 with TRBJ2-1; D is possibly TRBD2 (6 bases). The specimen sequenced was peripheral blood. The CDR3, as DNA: TGCGCCAGCAGTGACCCTGGGGGGTATTCTGAGCAGTTCTTC. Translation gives CASSDPGGYSEQFF.